This T cell receptor (beta chain) is drawn from a study of PD-1 blockade in classical Hodgkin lymphoma. Background on the study: Nivolumab 3 mg/kg was given intravenously every 2 weeks. General study findings and limits: Newly diagnosed patients reportedly had lower baseline TCR diversity than healthy donors. While CD8+ TCR diversity did not rise significantly by C4D1, CD4+ TCR diversity did.

Method: immunoSEQ multiplex PCR; TCRdb's copy keeps in-frame clones and lacks some. This sample has around 90,000 clones; around 80% occur once, and the top ten carry over 7.5%. CDR3 size: 13 residues. Germline assignment: CDR1 MNHEY and CDR2 SVGAGI. V was clipped by 5 bases and J by 6 bases; unmatched bases: 4. Turning to this clone: What it binds is not known.

Time point noted: cycle 4 day 1 (C4D1), after six to seven weeks of nivolumab. Every patient experienced relapse after autologous stem cell transplantation, and brentuximab vedotin exposure varied. The TCR sequence derives from a human donor with classical Hodgkin lymphoma. Source: peripheral blood mononuclear cells (PBMCs), taken before the fourth cycle of nivolumab. The chain joins TRBV6-5 to TRBJ1-2, with TRBD1 identical over 9 bases. The CDR3 here is CASSEDRGNGYTF. DNA for the CDR3: TGTGCCAGCAGTGAGGACAGGGGTAATGGCTACACCTTC.